The 20 T cell receptor beta chains listed next were all sequenced from one sample in a study of T cell repertoires in cytomegalovirus infection. TCRdb redid the calling of the reads with MiXCR, one entry per CDR3 protein. The table has 680,000 or so distinct CDR3 sequences, roughly 33% seen once; the top ten hold 15% to 20%. Their cognate antigens are unknown. The specimen comprised cultured PBMCs, sampled from culture after CMV antigen stimulation. Receptor source: a human donor in good health (CMV status not recorded). Some clones in this sample may be carry-over from other donors' samples.

The V call is TRBV6-8, the J call TRBJ1-1; D remains ambiguous. CDR1 is MNHGY, CDR2 SAAAGT, per germline. V gave up 5 bases and J gave up 2 bases, with 15 bases separating them. The CDR3 totals 15 residues. In DNA form, the CDR3 reads TGTGCCAGCAGTCCCCAGTTGGGGTCCAACACTGAAGCTTTCTTT. This gives the protein CASSPQLGSNTEAFF.

This chain uses TRBV15 with TRBJ1-1; 10 bases fit TRBD1. Looked up from germline, CDR1 is LNHNV and CDR2 is YYDKDF (reference sequence). V shed 4 bases, J shed 1 base, and the junction held 3 bases outside the gene matches. CDR3 size: 15 residues. The CDR3 sequence: CATSTTGGGNTEAFF. The CDR3 DNA reads as TGTGCCACCAGCACGACAGGGGGCGGGAACACTGAAGCTTTCTTT.

This clonotype has a count of ten or more. The chain combines TRBV28 with TRBJ2-6; D gene ambiguous. Germline loops: CDR1 MDHEN, CDR2 SYDVKM. CDR3 size: 15 residues. V was clipped by 5 bases and J by 0 bases, with 8 bases between them. The CDR3 is CASSRPGSGANVLTF. The DNA for the CDR3 is TGTGCCAGCAGTCGCCCAGGCTCTGGGGCCAACGTCCTGACTTTC. The whole variable domain, remainder taken from reference TRBV28 and TRBJ2-6, is DVKVTQSSRYLVKRTGEKVFLECVQDMDHENMFWYRQDPGLGLRLIYFSYDVKMKEKGDIPEGYSVSREKKERFSLILESASTNQTSMYLCASSRPGSGANVLTFGAGSRLTVL.

The genes are TRBV6-6 and TRBJ1-4; 8 positions agree with TRBD1. Germline loops: CDR1 MNHNY, CDR2 SVGAGI (reference sequence). This CDR3 is built from 16 residues. After removal of 6 bases from V and 5 bases from J, the junction contained 11 bases not matched to a gene. CDR3 protein: CASRKPDRAFNEKLFF. DNA for the CDR3: TGTGCCAGCAGAAAACCGGACAGGGCGTTCAATGAAAAACTGTTTTTT.

CDR3 nucleotides: TGCAGTGCTAGTGCTAGCGGGGCTGGTACGCAGTATTTT. It translates to CSASASGAGTQYF. The chain uses TRBV20-1 and TRBJ2-3, with TRBD2 matching over 9 bases. There are 13 residues in the CDR3. Trimming cost V 3 bases and J 8 bases; bases outside gene matches: 6. The V gene's germline CDR1 is DFQATT and CDR2 SNEGSKA (reference sequence).

In its sample, this clonotype was seen a few times. The rearrangement links TRBV2 to TRBJ2-5; D is undetermined. The CDR3 loop spans 15 amino acids. V was pared by 5 bases and J by 5 bases, with 18 bases between. Germline V lookup: CDR1 SNHLY, CDR2 FYNNEI. CDR3 sequence (DNA): TGTGCCAGCAGTCCTGACTCGAATACTTGGGAGACCCAGTACTTC. As protein: CASSPDSNTWETQYF.

The chain uses TRBV20-1 and TRBJ2-7, with TRBD2 as a possible D gene (6 bases). The CDR3 spans 14 residues. Trimming left V 3 bases short and J 4 bases short, with 16 bases between. Germline values: CDR1 DFQATT, CDR2 SNEGSKA (reference sequence). The CDR3 reads CSASSSGSRYEQYF. CDR3 sequence (DNA): TGCAGTGCTAGTTCCTCCGGGAGCCGGTACGAGCAGTACTTC.

The sample holds a few counts of this clonotype. V is TRBV6-2 or TRBV6-3 and J is TRBJ2-3; possible D gene TRBD1, 5 bases. The CDR3 has 16 residues. V dropped 2 bases and J dropped 1 base, with 13 bases sitting between them. The germline CDR1 and CDR2 sequences are MNHEY and SVGEGT. The CDR3 bases are TGTGCCAGCAGTTACGGGGCGAATTACGGCACAGATACGCAGTATTTT. It yields the protein CASSYGANYGTDTQYF.

V usage is TRBV20-1 and J usage is TRBJ2-2; tentative D call: TRBD2 (7 bases). V was clipped by 4 bases and J by 6 bases, with 18 bases between them. CDR1 DFQATT and CDR2 SNEGSKA come from the germline V gene (reference sequence). This CDR3 region has 15 residues. The CDR3 loop is CSATDAGGRAGELFF. DNA for the CDR3: TGCAGTGCTACAGATGCCGGGGGGCGGGCCGGGGAGCTGTTTTTT.

This clonotype has at least ten counts. The chain is built from TRBV7-2 and TRBJ1-2; no reliable D call. The germline CDR1 and CDR2 sequences are SGHTA and FQGNSA. CDR3 length: 13 residues. Trimming cost V 1 base and J 5 bases, with 8 bases left between them. In DNA form, the CDR3 reads TGTGCCAGCAGCTTAGTCCGGGGATATGGCTACACCTTC. This encodes CASSLVRGYGYTF.

The gene calls are TRBV5-6 and TRBJ1-6; D gene ambiguous. V was pared by 7 bases and J by 8 bases, with 13 bases between. There are 13 residues in the CDR3. Germline V gene sequence: CDR1 SGHDT, CDR2 YYEEEE. The CDR3 DNA reads as TGTGCCAGCTCCGGCCTTTGGGATTCACCCCTCCACTTT. Translating gives CASSGLWDSPLHF.

Of note for this clonotype: One base away lies a much larger clone, so this may be a sequencing read error. This chain links TRBV11-2 with TRBJ2-3; either TRBD1 or TRBD2 may fit D (6 bases each). The CDR3 has 16 residues. Germline CDR1 reads SGHAT; CDR2 reads FQNNGV. V was trimmed by 1 base and J by 2 bases, leaving 13 bases between them. As DNA, the CDR3 is TGTGCCAGCAGCTTAGGTGGAGGGGGGATCACAGATACGCAGTATTTT. Its translation: CASSLGGGGITDTQYF.

This chain connects TRBV5-1 to TRBJ1-2, with D possibly being TRBD1 (5 bases). CDR1 is SGHRS, CDR2 YFSETQ, per germline. There are 13 residues in the CDR3. V was pared by 5 bases and J by 3 bases, with 11 bases between. This CDR3 reads CASSWDSDYGYTF. The CDR3 DNA follows: TGCGCCAGCAGTTGGGACTCAGACTATGGCTACACCTTC.

The gene calls are TRBV7-6 and TRBJ2-5; 7 bases are a match to TRBD1. V shed 5 bases and J 3 bases; nucleotides not matched to a gene: 15. CDR1 SGHVS and CDR2 FNYEAQ come from the germline V gene. This CDR3 spans 17 amino acids. CDR3 in DNA: TGTGCCAGCAGCCTACGTGGTACAGGGGATCTAAAAGAGACCCAGTACTTC. Amino acid sequence: CASSLRGTGDLKETQYF.

In regard to this clonotype: This clone may be a read error of a much larger clone one base away. The rearrangement links TRBV7-8 to TRBJ1-5, with 7 positions matching TRBD1. The CDR3 has 16 residues. The germline V gene encodes CDR1 SGHVS and CDR2 FQNEAQ. CDR3 sequence reads: CDSSLAVGTANQPQHF. In DNA, the CDR3 is TGTGACAGCAGCTTAGCGGTTGGGACAGCGAATCAGCCCCAGCATTTT.

A few counts support this clonotype. The chain couples TRBV10-3 to TRBJ2-7, with 8 bases identical to TRBD1. Looked up from germline, CDR1 is ENHRY and CDR2 is SYGVKD. The length of the CDR3 is 16 residues. Trimming cost V 1 base and J 4 bases; bases outside gene matches: 9. The CDR3 spells CAISEFSGTGGYEQYF. In nucleotides, the CDR3 is TGTGCCATCAGTGAGTTCTCCGGGACAGGAGGGTACGAGCAGTACTTC.

The gene calls are TRBV7-9 and TRBJ1-6; no reliable D call. With 3 bases removed from V and 7 bases from J, the gap between germline ends came to 7 bases. CDR3 size: 13 residues. CDR1 is SEHNR and CDR2 is FQNEAQ in the germline V gene (reference sequence). The DNA of the CDR3 is TGTGCCAGCAGCTTCCTACAAAATTCACCCCTCCACTTT. This codes for CASSFLQNSPLHF.

This clonotype was counted between two and nine times. V and J are TRBV27 and TRBJ2-7; D not resolved. The CDR3 sequence is 14 residues long. Germline lookup yields CDR1 MNHEY and CDR2 SMNVEV (reference sequence). V gave up 2 bases and J gave up 2 bases, with 10 bases separating them. The DNA of the CDR3 is TGTGCCAGCAGTTTAAGGCCAGTAGCCTACGAGCAGTACTTC. It specifies CASSLRPVAYEQYF.

This chain uses TRBV4-3 with TRBJ1-5; D call uncertain. The CDR3 runs to 14 residues. The germline CDR1 and CDR2 sequences are LGHNA and YSLEER. With 6 bases removed from V and 9 bases from J, the gap between germline ends came to 18 bases. CDR3 amino acids: CASSRERWTGPQHF. CDR3 DNA: TGCGCCAGCAGTCGCGAGCGGTGGACGGGGCCCCAGCATTTT.

This clonotype came up a few times. The chain recombines TRBV7-9 with TRBJ1-4; TRBD1 might be the D (5 bases). Germline V CDR1 and CDR2: SEHNR, FQNEAQ (reference sequence). The length of the CDR3 is 14 residues. V lost 3 bases and J lost 12, with 17 bases in between. CDR3 loop: CASSFDGNRGELFF. The CDR3 DNA is TGTGCCAGCAGCTTTGACGGTAATCGAGGGGAACTGTTTTTT. Combining the CDR3 with reference TRBV7-9 and TRBJ1-4 gives the whole variable domain DTGVSQNPRHKITKRGQNVTFRCDPISEHNRLYWYRQTLGQGPEFLTYFQNEAQLEKSRLLSDRFSAERPKGSFSTLEIQRTEQGDSAMYLCASSFDGNRGELFFGSGTQLSVL.